The clone carrying this TCR beta chain was seen many times. The data were taken from a study of spatial heterogeneity in lung cancer. Study-wide background: A consistent excess of beta-chain over alpha-chain sequences was detected.

Single TCR cDNA molecules each had their own unique molecular identifier. TCRdb called the 5' RACE reads again in MiXCR, with one record for every CDR3 protein. The repertoire includes tens of thousands of distinct CDR3 sequences, roughly 5.7% of them detected once, and 11% sits in the top ten. Time point here: sample taken at primary tumor resection. Sequencing of whole RNA from tumor, nontumor lung or frozen PBMC involved no sorting. CDR3 length: 13 residues. The germline V and J ends were trimmed by 5 bases and 6 bases, with 13 bases remaining between them. CDR1 is SGHVS, CDR2 FNYEAQ, per germline.

The input for sequencing was PBMCs, taken at surgery. This receptor was obtained from a male donor with early-stage non-small cell lung cancer. The rearrangement joins TRBV7-6 to TRBJ1-1; D is perhaps TRBD1 (6 bases). CDR3 sequence: CASSAWRGAEAFF. DNA of the CDR3: TGTGCCAGCAGCGCCTGGAGGGGGGCTGAAGCTTTCTTT.